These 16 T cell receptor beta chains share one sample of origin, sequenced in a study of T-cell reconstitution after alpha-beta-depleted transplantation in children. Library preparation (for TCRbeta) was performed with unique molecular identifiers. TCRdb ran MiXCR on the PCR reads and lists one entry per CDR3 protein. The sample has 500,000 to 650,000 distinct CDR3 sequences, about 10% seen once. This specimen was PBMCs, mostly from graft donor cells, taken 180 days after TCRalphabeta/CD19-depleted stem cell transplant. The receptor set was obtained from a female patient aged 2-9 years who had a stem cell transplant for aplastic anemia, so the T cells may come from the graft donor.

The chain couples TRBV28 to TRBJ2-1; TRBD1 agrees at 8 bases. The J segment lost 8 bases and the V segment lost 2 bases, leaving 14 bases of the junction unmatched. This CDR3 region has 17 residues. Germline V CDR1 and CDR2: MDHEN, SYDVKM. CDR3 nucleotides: TGTGCCAGCAGTTTAGGCACAGGGGGAATATTTCGAGATGAGCAGTTCTTC. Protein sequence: CASSLGTGGIFRDEQFF.

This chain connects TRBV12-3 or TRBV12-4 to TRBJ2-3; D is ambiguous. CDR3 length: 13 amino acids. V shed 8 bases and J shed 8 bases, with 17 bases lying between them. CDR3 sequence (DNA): TGTGCCAGCCATCCTAACGTTACTGGTACGCAGTATTTT. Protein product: CASHPNVTGTQYF.

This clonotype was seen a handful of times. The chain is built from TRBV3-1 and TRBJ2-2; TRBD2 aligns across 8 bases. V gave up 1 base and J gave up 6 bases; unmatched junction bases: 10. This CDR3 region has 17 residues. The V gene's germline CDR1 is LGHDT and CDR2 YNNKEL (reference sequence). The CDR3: CASSQVETSAFPGELFF. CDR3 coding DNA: TGTGCCAGCAGCCAAGTGGAGACTAGCGCCTTCCCCGGGGAGCTGTTTTTT. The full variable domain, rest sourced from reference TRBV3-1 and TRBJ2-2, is DTAVSQTPKYLVTQMGNDKSIKCEQNLGHDTMYWYKQDSKKFLKIMFSYNNKELIINETVPNRFSPKSPDKAHLNLHINSLELGDSAVYFCASSQVETSAFPGELFFGEGSRLTVL.

CDR3 sequence (DNA): TGTGCCAGCTCCCAAGTTCGTACGCACTCCTACGAGCAGTACTTC. Translated, it gives CASSQVRTHSYEQYF. V is TRBV7-8 and J is TRBJ2-7; the D is unclear. The CDR3 is 15 residues long. Germline loops: CDR1 SGHVS, CDR2 FQNEAQ. V lost 8 bases and J 0 bases, leaving 17 bases between the germline ends.

The CDR3 bases are TGTGCCAGCAGCCACCAGGGTCTTAACTATGGCTACACCTTC. Its protein product is CASSHQGLNYGYTF. V usage is TRBV7-2 and J usage is TRBJ1-2, with D perhaps matching TRBD1 (5 bases). Germline CDR1 and CDR2: SGHTA and FQGNSA. This CDR3 has 14 amino acids. V lost 5 bases, J lost 1 base, and 11 bases lay in between.

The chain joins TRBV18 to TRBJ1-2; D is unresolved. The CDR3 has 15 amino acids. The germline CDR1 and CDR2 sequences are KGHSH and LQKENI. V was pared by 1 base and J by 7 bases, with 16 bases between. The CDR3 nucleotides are TGTGCCAGCTCACCACGAAGCCAGCCAGTTGTTGGCTACACCTTC. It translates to CASSPRSQPVVGYTF. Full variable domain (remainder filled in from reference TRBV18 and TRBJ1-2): NAGVMQNPRHLVRRRGQEARLRCSPMKGHSHVYWYRQLPEEGLKFMVYLQKENIIDESGMPKERFSAEFPKEGPSILRIQQVVRGDSAAYFCASSPRSQPVVGYTFGSGTRLTVV.

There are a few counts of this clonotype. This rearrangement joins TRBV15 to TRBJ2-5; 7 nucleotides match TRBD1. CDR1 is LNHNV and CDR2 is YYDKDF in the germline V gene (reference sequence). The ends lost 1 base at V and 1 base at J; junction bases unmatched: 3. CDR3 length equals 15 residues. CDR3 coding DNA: TGTGCCACCAGCAGAGCCAGGGACAGCCAAGAGACCCAGTACTTC. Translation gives CATSRARDSQETQYF. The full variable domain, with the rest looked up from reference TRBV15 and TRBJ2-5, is DAMVIQNPRYQVTQFGKPVTLSCSQTLNHNVMYWYQQKSSQAPKLLFHYYDKDFNNEADTPDNFQSRRPNTSFCFLDIRSPGLGDTAMYLCATSRARDSQETQYFGPGTRLLVL.

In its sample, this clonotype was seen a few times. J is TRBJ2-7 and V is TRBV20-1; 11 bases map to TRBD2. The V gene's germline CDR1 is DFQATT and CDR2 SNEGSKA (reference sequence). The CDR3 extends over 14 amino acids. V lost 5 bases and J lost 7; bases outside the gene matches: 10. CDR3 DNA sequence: TGCAGTGCTGGCCTACTAGCGGGAGCGAGGGAGCAGTACTTC. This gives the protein CSAGLLAGAREQYF.

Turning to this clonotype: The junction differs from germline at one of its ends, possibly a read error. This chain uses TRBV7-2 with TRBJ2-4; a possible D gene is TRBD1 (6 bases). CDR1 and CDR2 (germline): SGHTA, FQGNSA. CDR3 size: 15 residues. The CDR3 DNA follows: TGTGCCAGCAGCCCCGCCGCAGGGGCCAAAAACAGTCAGTACTTC. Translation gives CASSPAAGAKNSQYF.

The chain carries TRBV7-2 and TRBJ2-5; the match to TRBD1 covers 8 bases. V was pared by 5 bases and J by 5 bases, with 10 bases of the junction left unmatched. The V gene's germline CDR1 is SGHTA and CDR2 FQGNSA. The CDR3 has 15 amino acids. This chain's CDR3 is CASSPRPGGIETQYF. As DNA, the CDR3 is TGTGCCAGCAGCCCTCGGCCAGGGGGCATCGAGACCCAGTACTTC.

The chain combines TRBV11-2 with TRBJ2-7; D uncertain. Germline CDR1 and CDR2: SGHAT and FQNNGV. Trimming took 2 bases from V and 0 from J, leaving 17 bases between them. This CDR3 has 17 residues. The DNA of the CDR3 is TGTGCCAGCAGCTTATGTCTCGGAGCCGTTTGCTCCTACGAGCAGTACTTC. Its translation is CASSLCLGAVCSYEQYF.

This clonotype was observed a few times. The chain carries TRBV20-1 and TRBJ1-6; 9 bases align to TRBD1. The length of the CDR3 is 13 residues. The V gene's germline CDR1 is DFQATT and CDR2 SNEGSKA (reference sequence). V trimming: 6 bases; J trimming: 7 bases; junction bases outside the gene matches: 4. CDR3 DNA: TGCAGTGCCCGTGGACAGGGGAATTCACCCCTCCACTTT. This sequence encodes CSARGQGNSPLHF.

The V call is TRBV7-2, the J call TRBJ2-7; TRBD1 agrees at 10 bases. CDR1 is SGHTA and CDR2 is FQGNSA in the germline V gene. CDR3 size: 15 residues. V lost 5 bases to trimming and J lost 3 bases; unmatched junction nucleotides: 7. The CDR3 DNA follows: TGTGCCAGCAGCACCGGGACAGGGGCCTTCTACGAGCAGTACTTC. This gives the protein CASSTGTGAFYEQYF.

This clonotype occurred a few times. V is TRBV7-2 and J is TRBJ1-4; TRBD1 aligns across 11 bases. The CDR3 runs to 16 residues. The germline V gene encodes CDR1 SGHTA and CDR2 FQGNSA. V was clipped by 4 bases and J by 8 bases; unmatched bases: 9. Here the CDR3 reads CASSSPWTGGMEKLFF. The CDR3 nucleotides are TGTGCCAGCAGCTCCCCATGGACAGGGGGCATGGAAAAACTGTTTTTT.

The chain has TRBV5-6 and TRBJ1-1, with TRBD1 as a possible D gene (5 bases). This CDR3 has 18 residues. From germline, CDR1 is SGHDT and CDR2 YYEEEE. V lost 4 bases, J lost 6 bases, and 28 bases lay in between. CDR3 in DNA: TGTGCCAGCAGCGGGGGTCGGGACCGTCCTTCCATCTTCGCTGAAGCTTTCTTT. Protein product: CASSGGRDRPSIFAEAFF.

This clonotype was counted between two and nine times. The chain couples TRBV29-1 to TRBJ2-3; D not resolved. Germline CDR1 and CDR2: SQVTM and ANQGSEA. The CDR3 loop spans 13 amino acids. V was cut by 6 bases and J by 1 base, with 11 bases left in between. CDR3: CSVQTFRTDTQYF. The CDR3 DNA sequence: TGCAGCGTGCAGACCTTCCGCACAGATACGCAGTATTTT.